The 30 T cell receptor beta chains given below trace back to one sample, sequenced in a study of blood T cell repertoires in COVID-19. TCRdb keeps only in-frame clones here, not all; method: immunoSEQ multiplex PCR. This table has over 250,000 clones, roughly 90% appearing once. Material: PBMCs or T cells enriched from blood (not recorded which). Source of these receptors: a woman aged 55-69 years who had recovered from COVID-19.

This rearrangement joins TRBV5-1 to TRBJ2-5; D is unresolved. Trimming left V 6 bases short and J 4 bases short, with 19 bases between. From germline, CDR1 is SGHRS and CDR2 YFSETQ. There are 15 residues in the CDR3. The CDR3 here is CASTKNLVSTETQYF. CDR3 sequence (DNA): TGCGCCAGCACAAAAAATCTAGTTTCCACAGAGACCCAGTACTTC. Full variable domain (outside the CDR3, taken from reference TRBV5-1 and TRBJ2-5): KAGVTQTPRYLIKTRGQQVTLSCSPISGHRSVSWYQQTPGQGLQFLFEYFSETQRNKGNFPGRFSGRQFSNSRSEMNVSTLELGDSALYLCASTKNLVSTETQYFGPGTRLLVL.

V usage is TRBV5-4 and J usage is TRBJ1-1; 7 nucleotides agree with TRBD1. Germline V lookup: CDR1 SGHNT, CDR2 YYREEE (reference sequence). The V gene end was trimmed by 3 bases and the J gene end by 3 bases; junction bases not matched to a gene: 11. This CDR3 has 16 residues. This CDR3 is CASSSRQGSWDTEAFF. Written as DNA, the CDR3 is TGTGCCAGCAGCTCCCGACAGGGTAGTTGGGACACTGAAGCTTTCTTT.

V is TRBV30 and J is TRBJ2-7; tentatively, D is TRBD2 (6 bases). Trimming left V 2 bases short and J 3 bases short, with 11 bases between. This CDR3 is 13 amino acids long. CDR1 and CDR2 from the germline V gene are GTSNPN and SVGIG (reference sequence). The CDR3 sequence: CAWSRRGIYEQYF. The DNA for the CDR3 is TGTGCCTGGAGTCGGCGGGGAATCTACGAGCAGTACTTC.

V is TRBV19 and J is TRBJ1-4; D is uncertain. V was pared by 3 bases and J by 8 bases, with 7 bases between. This CDR3 comprises 12 residues. Germline loops: CDR1 LNHDA, CDR2 SQIVND (reference sequence). CDR3 protein: CASSIGDEKLFF. DNA of the CDR3: TGTGCCAGTAGTATTGGAGACGAAAAACTGTTTTTT.

The V and J genes are TRBV6-4 and TRBJ1-6, with 8 bases aligning to TRBD1. The length of the CDR3 is 16 residues. CDR1 and CDR2 (germline): MRHNA, SNTAGT. The V segment lost 7 bases and the J segment 1 base; nucleotides outside the gene matches: 6. CDR3 in DNA: TGTGCCAGCACCGGGGACAGGTTGTCCTATAATTCACCCCTCCACTTT. Protein sequence: CASTGDRLSYNSPLHF.

J is TRBJ1-6 and V is TRBV19, with 9 nucleotides matching TRBD1. Germline lookup yields CDR1 LNHDA and CDR2 SQIVND (reference sequence). There are 15 residues in the CDR3. Losses at the gene ends were 4 bases for V and 7 bases for J; bases not matched to a gene: 5. The CDR3 loop is CASSTGTGPNSPLHF. The CDR3 DNA is TGTGCCAGTAGTACAGGGACAGGGCCGAATTCACCCCTCCACTTT.

This clone was seen repeatedly, ten times or more. The J gene is TRBJ2-5, the V gene TRBV5-5, with 8 bases lining up with TRBD1. CDR1 and CDR2 from the germline V gene are SGHKS and YYEKEE (reference sequence). Trimming removed 1 base from V and 5 bases from J; junction bases left unmatched: 10. The CDR3 is made up of 16 amino acids. CDR3 sequence reads: CASSLTDRGGSETQYF. In DNA, the CDR3 is TGTGCCAGCAGCTTGACCGACAGGGGTGGATCGGAGACCCAGTACTTC. The entire variable domain, with the rest obtained from reference TRBV5-5 and TRBJ2-5, is as follows: DAGVTQSPTHLIKTRGQQVTLRCSPISGHKSVSWYQQVLGQGPQFIFQYYEKEERGRGNFPDRFSARQFPNYSSELNVNALLLGDSALYLCASSLTDRGGSETQYFGPGTRLLVL.

The chain employs TRBV27 and TRBJ1-3, with unresolved D. Germline values: CDR1 MNHEY, CDR2 SMNVEV (reference sequence). The CDR3 consists of 14 residues. V was clipped by 2 bases and J by 0 bases, with 5 bases between them. CDR3 nucleotides: TGTGCCAGCAGTTTAGGGCCCTCTGGAAACACCATATATTTT. It specifies CASSLGPSGNTIYF.

The V call is TRBV6-1, the J call TRBJ1-5, with D maybe TRBD1 (5 bases). The CDR3 is 16 residues long. The V and J ends lost 0 bases and 7 bases respectively, with 16 bases between them. Looked up from germline, CDR1 is MNHNS and CDR2 is SASEGT. The chain's CDR3 is CASSEAGPGNGQPQHF. The CDR3, as DNA: TGTGCCAGCAGTGAAGCAGGGCCAGGGAATGGGCAGCCCCAGCATTTT.

The CDR3 DNA reads TGTGCCAGCAGTAAGGGACAGGTTGGTGAAAAACTGTTTTTT. It specifies CASSKGQVGEKLFF. J is TRBJ1-4 and V is TRBV28; 8 bases agree with TRBD1. Trimming at V came to 5 bases and at J to 7 bases, leaving 6 bases not matched to a gene. Germline loops: CDR1 MDHEN, CDR2 SYDVKM. CDR3 length: 14 amino acids.

This sequence joins TRBV7-6 and TRBJ2-1, with D unclear. The CDR3 sequence is 16 residues long. Trimming left V 5 bases short and J 2 bases short, with 16 bases between. Germline-derived CDR1 and CDR2 are SGHVS and FNYEAQ. The CDR3 DNA reads TGTGCCAGCAGCCCCTCTATCTCCGTAACCTACAATGAGCAGTTCTTC. Translated, it gives CASSPSISVTYNEQFF.

The chain recombines TRBV27 with TRBJ2-3; 7 nucleotides agree with TRBD2. The CDR3 runs 15 residues. The V gene end was trimmed by 2 bases and the J gene end by 6 bases; junction bases not matched to a gene: 8. Germline CDR1 and CDR2: MNHEY and SMNVEV (reference sequence). The CDR3 region is CASSLSYLGGDTQYF. The CDR3, as DNA: TGTGCCAGCAGTTTAAGTTACCTCGGGGGGGATACGCAGTATTTT.

The rearrangement uses TRBV30 and TRBJ2-6; no clear D. Germline V gene data show CDR1 as GTSNPN and CDR2 as SVGIG (reference sequence). The CDR3 is 12 amino acids. V gave up 6 bases and J gave up 2 bases, with 5 bases separating them. The CDR3 DNA reads as TGTGCCTGTACAACTGGGGCCAACGTCCTGACTTTC. It specifies CACTTGANVLTF.

This chain connects TRBV5-1 to TRBJ1-5; 9 nucleotides match TRBD1. From germline, CDR1 is SGHRS and CDR2 YFSETQ. Trimming took 0 bases from V and 5 from J; bases not matched to a gene: 3. CDR3 size: 15 residues. Here the CDR3 DNA reads TGCGCCAGCAGCTTGGTTACAGGGGGCGATCAGCCCCAGCATTTT. Translating it yields CASSLVTGGDQPQHF.

The chain has TRBV28 and TRBJ2-6, with TRBD1 matching over 7 bases. CDR1 and CDR2 from the germline V gene are MDHEN and SYDVKM. The CDR3 has 17 amino acids. Trimming removed 6 bases from V and 0 bases from J; junction bases left unmatched: 8. The CDR3 protein is CASRKTGSFSGANVLTF. The CDR3 coding sequence is TGTGCCAGCAGAAAGACAGGGAGTTTCTCTGGGGCCAACGTCCTGACTTTC.

The V and J genes are TRBV29-1 and TRBJ2-3; D may be TRBD2 (6 bases). Germline-derived CDR1 and CDR2 are SQVTM and ANQGSEA. The CDR3 runs to 15 residues. Trimming stripped 7 bases from V and 3 bases from J, with 20 bases between. In nucleotides, the CDR3 is TGCAGCGCCAACGCTTGGGGGGAGCTGACAGATACGCAGTATTTT. It translates to CSANAWGELTDTQYF.

This clone was seen just once. The V call is TRBV7-9, the J call TRBJ1-6; no clear D gene. In germline, CDR1 is SEHNR, CDR2 FQNEAQ (reference sequence). The CDR3 contains 13 residues. V was trimmed by 5 bases and J by 6 bases, leaving 8 bases between them. CDR3 DNA sequence: TGTGCCAGCAGCCCCCCGGGTAATTCACCCCTCCACTTT. Amino acids: CASSPPGNSPLHF.

The V gene is TRBV28, the J gene TRBJ1-5, with D perhaps matching TRBD1 (5 bases). Trimming stripped 6 bases from V and 6 bases from J, with 18 bases between. Per germline, CDR1 MDHEN and CDR2 SYDVKM. The CDR3 has 15 residues. CDR3 coding DNA: TGTGCCAGCAGCCCAAGTTTGGGGGAGGGTCAGCCCCAGCATTTT. Translating it yields CASSPSLGEGQPQHF. Based on the CDR3 plus reference TRBV28 and TRBJ1-5, the full variable domain is DVKVTQSSRYLVKRTGEKVFLECVQDMDHENMFWYRQDPGLGLRLIYFSYDVKMKEKGDIPEGYSVSREKKERFSLILESASTNQTSMYLCASSPSLGEGQPQHFGDGTRLSIL.

The table lists this clone with a count of one. The chain carries TRBV20-1 and TRBJ1-2; a possible D gene is TRBD1 (6 bases). The germline V and J ends were trimmed by 3 bases and 6 bases, with 17 bases remaining between them. The germline V gene has CDR1 DFQATT and CDR2 SNEGSKA (reference sequence). This CDR3 spans 14 amino acids. The CDR3 sequence: CSASAPYRDHGYTF. CDR3 DNA sequence: TGCAGTGCTAGTGCCCCGTACAGGGACCATGGCTACACCTTC.

Note on this clone: Other DNA sequences in the same sample also yield this CDR3. DNA of the CDR3: TGTGCCAGCAGTGACTCATCGACCGGGGAGCTGTTTTTT. Amino acids: CASSDSSTGELFF. The V gene is TRBV6-4, the J gene TRBJ2-2; unclear D gene. Germline V gene data show CDR1 as MRHNA and CDR2 as SNTAGT. The CDR3 consists of 13 residues. Trimming took 0 bases from V and 5 from J, leaving 4 bases between them.

This rearrangement joins TRBV6-5 to TRBJ1-2, with 9 bases matching TRBD1. CDR1 MNHEY and CDR2 SVGAGI come from the germline V gene. V was pared by 0 bases and J by 1 base, with 3 bases of the junction left unmatched. This CDR3 comprises 16 residues. CDR3 region: CASSYSTGGGNYGYTF. The DNA for the CDR3 is TGTGCCAGCAGTTACTCCACAGGGGGCGGTAACTATGGCTACACCTTC.

The chain carries TRBV30 and TRBJ1-2; the D is unclear. The V and J ends lost 0 bases and 1 base respectively, with 12 bases between them. This CDR3 comprises 15 residues. Germline V gene sequence: CDR1 GTSNPN, CDR2 SVGIG (reference sequence). This CDR3 reads CAWSVLEVVNYGYTF. For the CDR3, the DNA is TGTGCCTGGAGTGTACTCGAGGTGGTTAACTATGGCTACACCTTC.

The chain has TRBV24-1 and TRBJ1-2, with 7 bases that match TRBD1. The trim removed 4 bases at V and 4 bases at J, leaving 11 bases unmatched. Per germline, CDR1 KGHDR and CDR2 SFDVKD. CDR3 length: 16 residues. Here the CDR3 reads CATSDRTHRGGYGYTF. The CDR3, as DNA: TGTGCCACCAGTGACAGAACTCACAGGGGAGGCTATGGCTACACCTTC.

V gene TRBV2 combines with J gene TRBJ2-2; TRBD1 aligns across 8 bases. CDR3 length: 15 amino acids. V was clipped by 6 bases and J by 6 bases; unmatched bases: 9. Germline CDR1 is SNHLY and CDR2 is FYNNEI. CDR3 protein: CASRVGQGAAGELFF. The DNA for the CDR3 is TGTGCCAGCAGAGTAGGTCAGGGGGCCGCCGGGGAGCTGTTTTTT. Supplemented by reference TRBV2 and TRBJ2-2, the full variable domain reads EPEVTQTPSHQVTQMGQEVILRCVPISNHLYFYWYRQILGQKVEFLVSFYNNEISEKSEIFDDQFSVERPDGSNFTLKIRSTKLEDSAMYFCASRVGQGAAGELFFGEGSRLTVL.

The chain is built from TRBV30 and TRBJ2-5; no definite D call. The CDR3 consists of 11 residues. Trimming pared 0 bases from V and 5 bases from J, leaving 4 bases between. CDR1 is GTSNPN and CDR2 is SVGIG in the germline V gene (reference sequence). Here the CDR3 reads CAWSVSETQYF. The CDR3, as DNA: TGTGCCTGGAGTGTTTCTGAGACCCAGTACTTC.

This rearrangement joins TRBV29-1 to TRBJ2-2; D ambiguous. The CDR3 is 13 residues long. Between the trimmed V and J ends, which lost 7 bases and 0 bases, there was a span of 9 bases. CDR1 is SQVTM and CDR2 is ANQGSEA in the germline V gene. DNA of the CDR3: TGCAGCGCAACTCGGGCGAACACCGGGGAGCTGTTTTTT. Protein sequence: CSATRANTGELFF.

The rearrangement joins TRBV12-3 or TRBV12-4 to TRBJ2-1; the D gene is possibly TRBD2 (6 bases). Trimming pared 7 bases from V and 9 bases from J, leaving 16 bases between. The CDR3 extends over 13 amino acids. CDR3 sequence reads: CASIGGLAGEQFF. The CDR3 bases are TGTGCCAGCATCGGGGGACTGGCTGGTGAGCAGTTCTTC.

This clone was detected once. V gene TRBV7-2 combines with J gene TRBJ1-1; a weak D match, TRBD1 (5 bases). This CDR3 is built from 14 residues. Germline-derived CDR1 and CDR2 are SGHTA and FQGNSA. The germline V and J ends were trimmed by 1 base and 3 bases, with 9 bases remaining between them. Written as DNA, the CDR3 is TGTGCCAGCAGCTTAGTGTGGGGGGACACTGAAGCTTTCTTT. This translates into CASSLVWGDTEAFF.

The chain is built from TRBV2 and TRBJ1-1; D is perhaps TRBD1 (5 bases). V lost 6 bases to trimming and J lost 7 bases, with 9 bases between them. Germline V gene data show CDR1 as SNHLY and CDR2 as FYNNEI. This CDR3 comprises 11 residues. This chain's CDR3 is CASSETVEAFF. CDR3 sequence (DNA): TGTGCCAGCAGCGAGACAGTTGAAGCTTTCTTT.

The chain combines TRBV19 with TRBJ1-5; 10 nucleotides agree with TRBD1. The CDR3 is 13 amino acids. Germline lookup yields CDR1 LNHDA and CDR2 SQIVND (reference sequence). With 7 bases clipped from V and 5 bases from J, the junction kept 2 bases outside the gene matches. The CDR3 sequence: CASTGQGDQPQHF. CDR3 bases: TGTGCCAGTACAGGACAGGGGGATCAGCCCCAGCATTTT. Filled out from reference TRBV19 and TRBJ1-5, the complete variable domain reads DGGITQSPKYLFRKEGQNVTLSCEQNLNHDAMYWYRQDPGQGLRLIYYSQIVNDFQKGDIAEGYSVSREKKESFPLTVTSAQKNPTAFYLCASTGQGDQPQHFGDGTRLSIL.